Listed here are 32 T cell receptor beta chains from one sample, sequenced in a study of identical twins. TCRdb ran MiXCR on the 5' RACE reads and lists one entry per CDR3 protein. Among roughly 690,000 distinct CDR3 sequences, less than 7% were seen once, and the ten largest hold 1.5% to 2%. Sequencing input: naive T cells sorted from blood. These receptors all stem from a man aged 18 to 29 in good health.

This clonotype was counted at least ten times. This sequence joins TRBV12-5 and TRBJ2-1, with 9 bases lining up with TRBD1. Germline assignment: CDR1 LGHNT and CDR2 FRNRAP. CDR3 length: 14 amino acids. The V gene end was trimmed by 6 bases and the J gene end by 8 bases; junction bases not matched to a gene: 8. For the CDR3, the DNA is TGTGCTAGTGGAGGGACAGGGTTTAGGGATGAGCAGTTCTTC. As protein: CASGGTGFRDEQFF.

V is TRBV3-1 and J is TRBJ2-1; maybe TRBD2 (5 bases). This CDR3 comprises 16 residues. V lost 4 bases and J 4 bases, leaving 17 bases between the germline ends. Germline CDR1 is LGHDT and CDR2 is YNNKEL (reference sequence). The CDR3 loop reads CASSPLETERYNEQFF. CDR3 in DNA: TGTGCCAGCAGCCCACTAGAAACCGAAAGATACAATGAGCAGTTCTTC.

This clonotype has at least ten counts. The chain uses TRBV6-1 and TRBJ1-1; D may be TRBD1 (6 bases). Trimming removed 3 bases at V and 10 bases at J, with 21 bases between. Germline-derived CDR1 and CDR2 are MNHNS and SASEGT. CDR3 length: 15 residues. CDR3 DNA: TGTGCCAGCAGTGATTTGACAGGTCACCTTGTGCGAGCTTTCTTT. Protein product: CASSDLTGHLVRAFF.

This clonotype has just a few counts. The chain carries TRBV7-2 and TRBJ2-1; TRBD2 matches at 13 bases. This CDR3 contains 16 residues. J was trimmed by 8 bases and V by 1 base; bases with no gene match: 5. CDR1 SGHTA and CDR2 FQGNSA come from the germline V gene. CDR3 sequence: CASSLVTSGRADEQFF. CDR3 in DNA: TGTGCCAGCAGCTTAGTTACTAGCGGGAGGGCCGATGAGCAGTTCTTC.

This clonotype was observed a handful of times. The gene calls are TRBV6-2 or TRBV6-3 and TRBJ2-1, with D possibly being TRBD2 (6 bases). V was clipped by 6 bases and J by 6 bases, with 12 bases between them. The CDR3 runs to 13 residues. Germline lookup yields CDR1 MNHEY and CDR2 SVGEGT. The CDR3 DNA follows: TGTGCCAGCAGCGGGTCGGGGGTCAATGAGCAGTTCTTC. It is translated as CASSGSGVNEQFF.

This clonotype was detected many times. The genes are TRBV20-1 and TRBJ2-7; 13 bases agree with TRBD2. The ends lost 3 bases at V and 4 bases at J; junction bases unmatched: 3. Germline V gives CDR1 DFQATT, CDR2 SNEGSKA (reference sequence). This CDR3 is 14 amino acids long. The CDR3 loop is CSARTGLAGYEQYF. The CDR3 bases are TGCAGTGCTAGGACGGGACTAGCGGGATACGAGCAGTACTTC.

The CDR3 DNA reads as TGCGCCAGCAGCTTGGCCGGGACGGGAGGAACAGATACGCAGTATTTT. As protein: CASSLAGTGGTDTQYF. V is TRBV5-1 and J is TRBJ2-3; 7 nucleotides align to TRBD2. The germline V gene encodes CDR1 SGHRS and CDR2 YFSETQ. The ends lost 0 bases at V and 3 bases at J; junction bases unmatched: 7. This CDR3 contains 16 residues.

At least ten counts were recorded for this clonotype. This rearrangement joins TRBV5-1 to TRBJ2-5, with TRBD2 identical over 8 bases. CDR3 length: 17 amino acids. The J segment lost 4 bases and the V segment lost 3 bases, leaving 14 bases of the junction unmatched. Germline CDR1 reads SGHRS; CDR2 reads YFSETQ. The DNA for the CDR3 is TGCGCCAGCAGCTCCCTAGTAGGCGGGAGGAACGCAGAGACCCAGTACTTC. This encodes CASSSLVGGRNAETQYF.

The rearrangement links TRBV12-3 or TRBV12-4 to TRBJ2-5; 12 nucleotides match TRBD2. CDR3 length: 15 residues. V was clipped by 5 bases and J by 5 bases; unmatched bases: 6. The CDR3 here is CASSRLAGARETQYF. CDR3 coding DNA: TGTGCCAGCAGTCGACTAGCGGGAGCTCGGGAGACCCAGTACTTC.

This clonotype was counted many times. This chain joins TRBV5-1 and TRBJ2-3; D possibly corresponds to TRBD1 (6 bases). V lost 4 bases, J lost 4 bases, and 16 bases lay in between. Looked up from germline, CDR1 is SGHRS and CDR2 is YFSETQ. CDR3 length: 15 amino acids. The CDR3 bases are TGCGCCAGCAGCCTGCAGGGGAGATGGTCAGATACGCAGTATTTT. As protein: CASSLQGRWSDTQYF.

The CDR3 sequence is CASYGLWTGELFF. The CDR3 nucleotides are TGTGCCAGCTACGGGCTGTGGACCGGGGAGCTGTTTTTT. V usage is TRBV5-6 and J usage is TRBJ2-2; no reliable D call. V was trimmed by 7 bases and J by 5 bases, leaving 12 bases between them. The CDR3 runs 13 residues. Looked up from germline, CDR1 is SGHDT and CDR2 is YYEEEE.

This clonotype was seen ten or more times. The chain uses TRBV12-3 or TRBV12-4 and TRBJ2-7; 8 bases fit TRBD1. CDR3 length: 15 amino acids. The V segment lost 3 bases and the J segment 4 bases; nucleotides outside the gene matches: 8. The CDR3 spells CASSFIEDREYEQYV. CDR3 nucleotides: TGTGCCAGCAGTTTTATCGAGGACAGGGAATACGAGCAGTACGTC.

In its sample, this clonotype was seen many times. The rearrangement links TRBV10-3 to TRBJ2-2, with 9 bases fitting TRBD1. From germline, CDR1 is ENHRY and CDR2 SYGVKD. Trimming cost V 10 bases and J 6 bases; bases outside gene matches: 6. The CDR3 spans 13 residues. The CDR3 region has the DNA TGTGCCACCCTTGGGACAGGGTCCGGGGAGCTGTTTTTT. This codes for CATLGTGSGELFF.

In its sample, this clonotype was seen a few times. The chain couples TRBV12-3 or TRBV12-4 to TRBJ1-6; D is uncertain. This CDR3 spans 13 amino acids. The V end lost 8 bases, the J end lost 8 bases, and 13 bases lay between the germline ends. In DNA form, the CDR3 reads TGTGCCAGCGCGGCGGGGTTTCATTCACCCCTCCACTTT. Protein product: CASAAGFHSPLHF.

This clonotype has at least ten counts. The chain recombines TRBV24-1 with TRBJ2-1, with 7 bases lining up with TRBD2. The V and J ends lost 3 bases and 8 bases, in that order; junction bases with no gene match: 12. Germline V gene lookup returns CDR1 KGHDR and CDR2 SFDVKD. This CDR3 contains 16 residues. CDR3 amino acids: CATSDRGGRSSHEQFF. The CDR3 coding sequence is TGTGCCACCAGTGATCGGGGCGGGAGAAGTTCCCATGAGCAGTTCTTC.

This clonotype was detected ten times or more. This rearrangement joins TRBV4-1 to TRBJ2-5; D is unresolved. V gave up 3 bases and J gave up 1 base, with 9 bases separating them. The germline gives CDR1 MGHRA, CDR2 YSYEKL. The CDR3 has 14 amino acids. CDR3 in amino acids: CASSQNRFQETQYF. The CDR3 DNA reads as TGCGCCAGCAGCCAGAACAGATTCCAAGAGACCCAGTACTTC.

CDR3 amino acids: CAWSRGQGISEQYF. Here the CDR3 DNA reads TGTGCCTGGAGTAGGGGACAGGGGATTTCCGAGCAGTACTTC. The J gene is TRBJ2-7, the V gene TRBV30; 10 bases agree with TRBD1. Trimming cost V 2 bases and J 6 bases; bases outside gene matches: 7. There are 14 residues in the CDR3. Germline V gene sequence: CDR1 GTSNPN, CDR2 SVGIG (reference sequence).

This clonotype has ten or more counts. The germline gene is not matched at one end of the junction; a read error may be the cause. The J gene is TRBJ2-2, the V gene TRBV15; the D is unclear. The CDR3 is 12 amino acids. Germline V gives CDR1 LNHNV, CDR2 YYDKDF (reference sequence). The CDR3: CATSRAAGELFF. In DNA form, the CDR3 reads TGTGCCACCAGCAGAGCAGCCGGTGAGCTGTTTTTT.

A note on this clonotype: This may arise from a read error, as a much more abundant clone is one base away. This chain uses TRBV7-2 with TRBJ2-3; D is perhaps TRBD2 (6 bases). CDR1 is SGHTA and CDR2 is FQGNSA in the germline V gene. This CDR3 region has 16 residues. The DNA of the CDR3 is TGTGCCAGCAGGTCGACTAGTGGATCTAGCAGAGATACGCAGTATTTT. This codes for CASRSTSGSSRDTQYF.

This clonotype was seen many times. CDR3 coding DNA: TGCAGTGCCGACTACCACGCCGGTGAGCAGTTCTTC. This codes for CSADYHAGEQFF. The chain has TRBV20-1 and TRBJ2-1; possibly TRBD2 for D (5 bases). Between the trimmed V and J ends, which lost 6 bases and 9 bases, there was a span of 15 bases. CDR1 is DFQATT and CDR2 is SNEGSKA in the germline V gene (reference sequence). The CDR3 length is 12 residues.

As regards this clonotype: Compared with germline, one end of the junction differs, possibly owing to a read error. This rearrangement joins TRBV25-1 to TRBJ1-1; D gene ambiguous. This CDR3 is built from 14 residues. The germline V gene has CDR1 MGHDK and CDR2 SYGVNS. The CDR3 region is CASGDPPPSAEAFF. The CDR3 DNA sequence: TGTGCCAGCGGTGACCCCCCTCCATCAGCTGAAGCTTTCTTT. Together with reference TRBV25-1 and TRBJ1-1, the CDR3 gives the full variable domain: EADIYQTPRYLVIGTGKKITLECSQTMGHDKMYWYQQDPGMELHLIHYSYGVNSTEKGDLSSESTVSRIRTEHFPLTLESARPSHTSQYLCASGDPPPSAEAFFGQGTRLTVV.

This clonotype was counted a few times. This rearrangement joins TRBV5-6 to TRBJ2-2, with D perhaps given as TRBD1 or TRBD2 (5 bases each). Germline CDR1 is SGHDT and CDR2 is YYEEEE. The CDR3 runs to 16 residues. With 3 bases removed from V and 3 bases from J, the gap between germline ends came to 15 bases. The CDR3 here is CASSWGKRVYTGELFF. CDR3 coding DNA: TGTGCCAGCAGCTGGGGGAAAAGGGTCTACACCGGGGAGCTGTTTTTT.

This clonotype was recorded many times. A junction boundary mismatches the germline segment, possibly from a read error. This chain links TRBV7-9 with TRBJ2-3; D is unresolved. The CDR3 contains 12 residues. Germline lookup yields CDR1 SEHNR and CDR2 FQNEAQ (reference sequence). For the CDR3, the DNA is TGCGCCAGCAGTTCGCGACGAGATACGCAGTATTTT. Translation gives CASSSRRDTQYF. Complete variable domain (other parts from reference TRBV7-9 and TRBJ2-3): DTGVSQNPRHKITKRGQNVTFRCDPISEHNRLYWYRQTLGQGPEFLTYFQNEAQLEKSRLLSDRFSAERPKGSFSTLEIQRTEQGDSAMYLCASSSRRDTQYFGPGTRLTVL.

This clonotype was detected many times. This sequence joins TRBV28 and TRBJ1-2; D is ambiguous. Per germline, CDR1 MDHEN and CDR2 SYDVKM. The V and J ends lost 7 bases and 4 bases respectively, with 7 bases between them. This CDR3 comprises 11 residues. The CDR3 protein is CASTKSYGYTF. The CDR3 DNA is TGTGCCAGCACCAAAAGCTATGGCTACACCTTC.

The sample holds many counts of this clonotype. In DNA form, the CDR3 reads TGTGCCATCAGTGGACAGATACAAGAGACCCAGTACTTC. This encodes CAISGQIQETQYF. The chain joins TRBV10-3 to TRBJ2-5; D perhaps matches TRBD1 (5 bases). Germline-derived CDR1 and CDR2 are ENHRY and SYGVKD. This CDR3 has 13 amino acids. V lost 4 bases and J 2 bases, leaving 8 bases between the germline ends.

The sample holds many counts of this clonotype. This sequence joins TRBV5-1 and TRBJ2-2; D gene unclear. CDR1 is SGHRS, CDR2 YFSETQ, per germline. The V end was cut by 0 bases, the J end by 2 bases, with 8 bases between. This CDR3 comprises 15 residues. The CDR3: CASSLAQTNTGELFF. The CDR3 DNA follows: TGCGCCAGCAGCTTGGCCCAGACTAACACCGGGGAGCTGTTTTTT.

The gene calls are TRBV20-1 and TRBJ2-1; the D gene is possibly TRBD2 (6 bases). The CDR3 runs 13 residues. V gave up 4 bases and J gave up 9 bases, with 16 bases separating them. In germline, CDR1 is DFQATT, CDR2 SNEGSKA (reference sequence). CDR3 bases: TGCAGTGCTACGCCCGGGAGAATGGTTGAGCAGTTCTTC. It yields the protein CSATPGRMVEQFF.

At least ten counts were recorded for this clonotype. This chain uses TRBV29-1 with TRBJ2-3; D gene ambiguous. Between the trimmed V and J ends, which lost 5 bases and 3 bases, there was a span of 15 bases. Germline V lookup: CDR1 SQVTM, CDR2 ANQGSEA. The CDR3 consists of 14 residues. The chain's CDR3 is CSVSVESVTDTQYF. As DNA, the CDR3 is TGCAGCGTTTCGGTCGAGAGTGTGACAGATACGCAGTATTTT.

In this sample, this clonotype turned up many times. In nucleotides, the CDR3 is TGTGCCATCAGGGACCTTTCCAGGGAAAGAGCTTTCTTT. Amino acid sequence: CAIRDLSRERAFF. The chain carries TRBV10-3 and TRBJ1-1, with D possibly TRBD1 on 5 matching bases. Germline CDR1 reads ENHRY; CDR2 reads SYGVKD. This CDR3 contains 13 residues. V dropped 6 bases and J dropped 10 bases, with 18 bases sitting between them.

Many counts were recorded for this clonotype. The rearrangement joins TRBV5-1 to TRBJ2-3; possibly TRBD2 for D (6 bases). This CDR3 comprises 14 residues. V was trimmed by 3 bases and J by 6 bases, leaving 14 bases between them. Per germline, CDR1 SGHRS and CDR2 YFSETQ. CDR3 region: CASSSGLPEDTQYF. In DNA, the CDR3 is TGCGCCAGCAGCTCAGGACTACCGGAGGATACGCAGTATTTT.

In this sample, this clonotype turned up many times. This rearrangement joins TRBV2 to TRBJ1-2; 7 bases agree with TRBD1. Trimming at V came to 1 base and at J to 4 bases, leaving 9 bases not matched to a gene. There are 16 residues in the CDR3. Germline V gene data show CDR1 as SNHLY and CDR2 as FYNNEI. The CDR3 loop reads CASSEGQGVGGYGYTF. The CDR3, as DNA: TGTGCCAGCAGTGAAGGTCAGGGGGTGGGCGGCTATGGCTACACCTTC.

Many counts were recorded for this clonotype. V usage is TRBV6-5 and J usage is TRBJ2-5; D not resolved. CDR1 and CDR2 (germline): MNHEY, SVGAGI. V lost 0 bases and J lost 2, with 7 bases in between. CDR3 length: 14 amino acids. CDR3 region: CASSYSRHQETQYF. Here the CDR3 DNA reads TGTGCCAGCAGTTACTCGAGACATCAAGAGACCCAGTACTTC.